Listed here are 18 T cell receptor beta chains from one sample, sequenced in a study of metastatic and nonmetastatic thyroid tumors. Thyroid surgery was performed in patients who had received no treatment beforehand. TCRdb re-called the PCR reads with MiXCR. The table has about 21,000 clones, 27% seen once. Specimen: blood. The receptor source for this set is a female donor with papillary thyroid cancer or a benign thyroid nodule (not recorded which). Some clones in this sample may be carry-over from other donors' samples.

A word on this clone: One base away lies a much larger clone, so this may be a sequencing read error. The V and J genes are TRBV4-3 and TRBJ1-3; D unclear. The V end was cut by 4 bases, the J end by 0 bases, with 16 bases between. The germline CDR1 and CDR2 sequences are LGHNA and YSLEER. This CDR3 is 17 amino acids long. The CDR3: CASSRTRSDRSGNTIYF. The DNA for the CDR3 is TGCGCCAGCAGCCGAACGAGGTCAGACCGCTCTGGAAACACCATATATTTT.

Details on this clone: One end of the junction does not line up with germline, which may come from a read error. Other nucleotide sequences in the sample specify the same CDR3. For the CDR3, the DNA is TGTGCCAGTATTATCAGGGGGGCTGGGGCCAACGTCCTGACCTTC. Amino acid sequence: CASIIRGAGANVLTF. V gene TRBV19 combines with J gene TRBJ2-6; TRBD1 might be the D (7 bases). This CDR3 has 15 residues. Germline values: CDR1 LNHDA, CDR2 SQIVND (reference sequence). Variable domain in full (rest from reference TRBV19 and TRBJ2-6): DGGITQSPKYLFRKEGQNVTLSCEQNLNHDAMYWYRQDPGQGLRLIYYSQIVNDFQKGDIAEGYSVSREKKESFPLTVTSAQKNPTAFYLCASIIRGAGANVLTFGAGSRLTVL.

The chain joins TRBV20-1 to TRBJ2-1; D ambiguous. The ends were cut back, 0 bases at V and 0 bases at J, with 15 bases in the middle. Germline CDR1 is DFQATT and CDR2 is SNEGSKA (reference sequence). CDR3 length equals 17 residues. For the CDR3, the DNA is TGCAGTGCTAGAGATCGAGCTAGTCTAGTCTCCTACAATGAGCAGTTCTTC. This gives the protein CSARDRASLVSYNEQFF.

In this sample, this clone turned up many times. V usage is TRBV18 and J usage is TRBJ1-6, with a possible D match to TRBD1 (5 bases). There are 14 residues in the CDR3. V lost 6 bases and J lost 8, with 14 bases in between. Germline V gives CDR1 KGHSH, CDR2 LQKENI. The CDR3 nucleotides are TGTGCCAGCTCGTCCGCAGGGAAGGATTCACCCCTCCACTTT. Protein product: CASSSAGKDSPLHF.

The chain is built from TRBV20-1 and TRBJ1-6, with 9 positions matching TRBD1. Germline V gene sequence: CDR1 DFQATT, CDR2 SNEGSKA (reference sequence). The length of the CDR3 is 18 residues. The J segment lost 6 bases and the V segment lost 1 base, leaving 13 bases of the junction unmatched. CDR3 loop: CSARAGVTGTGSNSPLHF. The CDR3 DNA is TGCAGTGCTAGAGCGGGGGTAACCGGGACAGGGAGTAATTCACCCCTCCACTTT.

The chain couples TRBV20-1 to TRBJ2-3; 7 nucleotides agree with TRBD2. The CDR3 totals 15 residues. V gave up 6 bases and J gave up 8 bases; unmatched junction bases: 17. Germline V gene sequence: CDR1 DFQATT, CDR2 SNEGSKA (reference sequence). The CDR3 spells CSAPLKRGGGGTQYF. The CDR3 DNA is TGCAGTGCCCCCCTAAAGCGGGGTGGTGGTGGTACGCAGTATTTT.

The chain uses TRBV9 and TRBJ2-7, with D perhaps given as TRBD1 or TRBD2 (5 bases each). The CDR3 consists of 14 residues. Deletions cut 4 bases from V and 0 bases from J, with 11 bases between. Germline loops: CDR1 SGDLS, CDR2 YYNGEE. For the CDR3, the DNA is TGTGCCAGCAGCCCCAGTGGGGGCTCCTACGAGCAGTACTTC. Translated, it gives CASSPSGGSYEQYF.

V and J are TRBV7-2 and TRBJ2-7, with TRBD1 matching over 9 bases. Germline CDR1 and CDR2: SGHTA and FQGNSA. The CDR3 is made up of 14 amino acids. The ends lost 5 bases at V and 3 bases at J; junction bases unmatched: 5. The CDR3 DNA reads TGTGCCAGCAGCCACATGGACAGGGGCTACGAGCAGTACTTC. Translated: CASSHMDRGYEQYF.

This clone turned up a few times. CDR3 amino acids: CASSYWTAAGGLEQYF. For the CDR3, the DNA is TGTGCCAGCAGTTATTGGACCGCGGCTGGCGGGCTCGAGCAGTACTTC. V usage is TRBV6-9 and J usage is TRBJ2-7, with D possibly matching TRBD2 (5 bases). V dropped 1 base and J dropped 6 bases, with 19 bases sitting between them. The germline gives CDR1 MNHGY, CDR2 SVAAGI. This CDR3 contains 16 residues.

This sequence joins TRBV30 and TRBJ1-3; TRBD1 is a possible D gene (5 bases). V lost 5 bases to trimming and J lost 4 bases, with 15 bases between them. Germline-derived CDR1 and CDR2 are GTSNPN and SVGIG (reference sequence). This CDR3 contains 14 residues. The CDR3 DNA follows: TGTGCCTGGGGGGGGAGGGGCCCAGGAAACACCATATATTTT. It is translated as CAWGGRGPGNTIYF.

The V and J genes are TRBV6-1 and TRBJ2-2, with TRBD1 matching over 7 bases. The CDR3 loop spans 16 amino acids. Germline V gene sequence: CDR1 MNHNS, CDR2 SASEGT. Trimming at V came to 6 bases and at J to 1 base, leaving 8 bases not matched to a gene. The CDR3 bases are TGTGCCAGCAGCAGGGGACAGACTCAGAACACCGGGGAGCTGTTTTTT. Translation: CASSRGQTQNTGELFF.

By share, this clone ranks as medium-sized. V is TRBV20-1 and J is TRBJ1-1, with a possible D match to TRBD1 (5 bases). This CDR3 is built from 14 residues. Germline V gene data show CDR1 as DFQATT and CDR2 as SNEGSKA (reference sequence). Trimming stripped 4 bases from V and 4 bases from J, with 16 bases between. This CDR3 is CSANPPGVVTEAFF. The CDR3, as DNA: TGCAGTGCTAATCCGCCGGGGGTAGTCACTGAAGCTTTCTTT.

This clone was seen a handful of times. The chain combines TRBV4-2 with TRBJ2-2; D remains unclear. CDR3 length equals 15 residues. Trimming left V 0 bases short and J 4 bases short, with 9 bases between. CDR1 is LGHNA and CDR2 is YNFKEQ in the germline V gene. The CDR3 spells CASSQDKQSTGELFF. For the CDR3, the DNA is TGTGCCAGCAGCCAAGATAAACAGAGCACCGGGGAGCTGTTTTTT.

A note on this clone: The junction departs from germline at one end; a sequencing error may be responsible. The chain links TRBV2 to TRBJ2-7; 8 bases agree with TRBD2. The V gene's germline CDR1 is SNHLY and CDR2 FYNNEI. The CDR3 loop spans 15 amino acids. The CDR3 DNA is TGTGTCAGCAGTGTTGTAGCGGGATGCTCCTACGAGCAGTACTTC. This codes for CVSSVVAGCSYEQYF.

About this clone itself: It may be a read error: a sequence one base away is much more abundant. The genes are TRBV3-1 and TRBJ2-5; 7 nucleotides agree with TRBD1. Looked up from germline, CDR1 is LGHDT and CDR2 is YNNKEL (reference sequence). This CDR3 spans 15 amino acids. The CDR3 DNA follows: TGTGCCAGCGGCCAAGAAGGGACAGACCAAGAGACCCAGTACTTC. Its protein is CASGQEGTDQETQYF.

V usage is TRBV15 and J usage is TRBJ1-1; D is unresolved. V was shortened by 8 bases and J by 9 bases, with 16 bases between the two germline ends. This CDR3 has 12 amino acids. Germline CDR1 LNHNV, CDR2 YYDKDF (reference sequence). The chain's CDR3 is CATHNPVTQAFF. The CDR3 nucleotides read TGTGCCACCCATAACCCTGTGACTCAAGCTTTCTTT.

At least ten counts were recorded for this clone. In DNA form, the CDR3 reads TGTGCCACCAAAGGGACTAGCGGGAGGGCCACGATCGCAGATACGCAGTATTTT. Its protein is CATKGTSGRATIADTQYF. The J gene is TRBJ2-3, the V gene TRBV6-2 or TRBV6-3; the match to TRBD2 covers 16 bases. In germline, CDR1 is MNHEY, CDR2 SVGEGT. After removal of 10 bases from V and 4 bases from J, the junction contained 14 bases not matched to a gene. This CDR3 is 18 amino acids long.

By sample share, this clone is medium-sized. The chain carries TRBV6-1 and TRBJ1-6; D perhaps matches TRBD1 (6 bases). The germline V gene has CDR1 MNHNS and CDR2 SASEGT. The CDR3 loop spans 14 amino acids. Trimming removed 5 bases from V and 15 bases from J, with 20 bases in between. CDR3 protein: CASSSLGGANVLHF. CDR3 sequence (DNA): TGTGCCAGCAGTAGCCTGGGGGGCGCCAACGTCCTCCACTTT.